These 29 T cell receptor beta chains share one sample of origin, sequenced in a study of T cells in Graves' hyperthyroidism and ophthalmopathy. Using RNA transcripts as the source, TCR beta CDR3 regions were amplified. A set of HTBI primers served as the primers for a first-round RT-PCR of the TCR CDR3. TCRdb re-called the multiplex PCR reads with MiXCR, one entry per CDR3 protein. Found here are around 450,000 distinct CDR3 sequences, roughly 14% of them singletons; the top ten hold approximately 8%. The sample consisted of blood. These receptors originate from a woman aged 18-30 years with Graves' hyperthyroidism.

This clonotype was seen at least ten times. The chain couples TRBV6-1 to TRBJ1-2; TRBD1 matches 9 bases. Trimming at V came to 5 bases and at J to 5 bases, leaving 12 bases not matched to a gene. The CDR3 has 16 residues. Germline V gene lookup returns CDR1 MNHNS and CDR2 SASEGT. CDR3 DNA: TGTGCCAGCAGTCTCGATAAAAGGACAGGGGTGTATGGCTACACCTTC. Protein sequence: CASSLDKRTGVYGYTF.

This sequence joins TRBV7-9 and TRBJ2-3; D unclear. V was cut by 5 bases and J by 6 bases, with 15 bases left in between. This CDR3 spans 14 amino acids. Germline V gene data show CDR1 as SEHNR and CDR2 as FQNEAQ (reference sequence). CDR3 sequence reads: CASSQIHSRDTQYF. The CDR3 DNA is TGTGCCAGCAGCCAAATCCATAGCCGCGATACGCAGTATTTT. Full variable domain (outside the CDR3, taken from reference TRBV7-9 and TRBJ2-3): DTGVSQNPRHKITKRGQNVTFRCDPISEHNRLYWYRQTLGQGPEFLTYFQNEAQLEKSRLLSDRFSAERPKGSFSTLEIQRTEQGDSAMYLCASSQIHSRDTQYFGPGTRLTVL.

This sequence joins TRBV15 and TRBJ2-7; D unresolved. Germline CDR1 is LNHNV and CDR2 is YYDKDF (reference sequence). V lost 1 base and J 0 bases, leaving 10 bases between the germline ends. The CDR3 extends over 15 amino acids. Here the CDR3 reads CATSRVVGASYEQYF. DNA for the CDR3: TGTGCCACCAGCAGAGTTGTCGGCGCCTCCTACGAGCAGTACTTC.

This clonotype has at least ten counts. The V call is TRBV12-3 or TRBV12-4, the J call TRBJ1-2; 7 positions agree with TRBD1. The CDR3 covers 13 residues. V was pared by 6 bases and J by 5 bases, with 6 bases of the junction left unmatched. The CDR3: CASSPGTAYGYTF. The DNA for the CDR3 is TGTGCCAGCAGCCCAGGGACAGCTTATGGCTACACCTTC.

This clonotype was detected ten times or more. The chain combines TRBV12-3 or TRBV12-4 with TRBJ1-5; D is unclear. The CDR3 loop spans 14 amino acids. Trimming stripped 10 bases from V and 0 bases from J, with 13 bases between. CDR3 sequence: CATSNGNSNQPQHF. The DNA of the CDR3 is TGTGCCACCTCTAATGGGAATAGCAATCAGCCCCAGCATTTT.

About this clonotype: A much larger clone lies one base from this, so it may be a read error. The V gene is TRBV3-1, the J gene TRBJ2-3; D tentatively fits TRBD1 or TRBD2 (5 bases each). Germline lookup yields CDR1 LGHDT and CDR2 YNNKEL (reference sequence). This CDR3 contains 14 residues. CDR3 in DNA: TGTGCCAGCAGCCCCAGGGAGAAGACAGATATGCAGTATTTT. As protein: CASSPREKTDMQYF.

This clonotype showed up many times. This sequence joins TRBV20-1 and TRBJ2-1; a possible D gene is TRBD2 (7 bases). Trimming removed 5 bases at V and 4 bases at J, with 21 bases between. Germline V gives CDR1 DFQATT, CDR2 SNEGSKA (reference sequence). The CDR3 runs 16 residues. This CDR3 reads CSAGVRRGAYYNEQFF. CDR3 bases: TGCAGTGCTGGGGTCCGACGGGGGGCTTATTACAATGAGCAGTTCTTC.

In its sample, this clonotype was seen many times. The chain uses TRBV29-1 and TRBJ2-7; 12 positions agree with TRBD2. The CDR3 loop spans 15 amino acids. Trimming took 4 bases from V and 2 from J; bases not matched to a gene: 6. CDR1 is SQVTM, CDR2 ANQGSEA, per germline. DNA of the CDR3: TGCAGCGTTGCCGTACTAGCGGGAGGACCCTACGAGCAGTACTTC. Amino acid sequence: CSVAVLAGGPYEQYF.

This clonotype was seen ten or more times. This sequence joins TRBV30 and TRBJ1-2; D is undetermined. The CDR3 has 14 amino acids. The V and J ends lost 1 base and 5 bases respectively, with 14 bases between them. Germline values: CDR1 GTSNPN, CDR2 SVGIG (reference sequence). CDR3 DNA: TGTGCCTGGAGTGGTCTTAACATGGGGTATGGCTACACCTTC. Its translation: CAWSGLNMGYGYTF.

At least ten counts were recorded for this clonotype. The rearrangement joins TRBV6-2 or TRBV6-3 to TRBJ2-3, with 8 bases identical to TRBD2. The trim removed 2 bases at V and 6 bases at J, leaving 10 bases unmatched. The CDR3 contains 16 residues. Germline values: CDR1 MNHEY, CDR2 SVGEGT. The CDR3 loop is CASSYEASGHSDTQYF. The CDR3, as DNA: TGTGCCAGCAGTTACGAGGCTAGCGGGCACTCTGATACGCAGTATTTT.

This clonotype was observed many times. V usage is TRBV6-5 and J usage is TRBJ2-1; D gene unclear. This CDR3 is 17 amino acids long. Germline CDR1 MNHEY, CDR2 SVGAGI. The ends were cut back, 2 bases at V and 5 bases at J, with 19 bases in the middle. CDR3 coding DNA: TGTGCCAGCAGTTACCTATCTTCAGGCTTTGTCAACAATGAGCAGTTCTTC. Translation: CASSYLSSGFVNNEQFF.

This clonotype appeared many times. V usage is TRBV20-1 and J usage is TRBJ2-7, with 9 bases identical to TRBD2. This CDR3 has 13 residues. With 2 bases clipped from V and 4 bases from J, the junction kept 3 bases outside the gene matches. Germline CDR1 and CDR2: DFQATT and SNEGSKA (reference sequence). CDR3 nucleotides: TGCAGTGCTAGAAGGACTAGCGTTTACGAGCAGTACTTC. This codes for CSARRTSVYEQYF.

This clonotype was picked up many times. The CDR3: CASSIRTAMGSYEQYF. The CDR3 DNA reads TGTGCCAGCAGTATCCGAACAGCGATGGGATCCTACGAGCAGTACTTC. The rearrangement joins TRBV27 to TRBJ2-7; D is uncertain. V was trimmed by 5 bases and J by 1 base, leaving 18 bases between them. The CDR3 length is 16 residues. Germline CDR1 MNHEY, CDR2 SMNVEV (reference sequence).

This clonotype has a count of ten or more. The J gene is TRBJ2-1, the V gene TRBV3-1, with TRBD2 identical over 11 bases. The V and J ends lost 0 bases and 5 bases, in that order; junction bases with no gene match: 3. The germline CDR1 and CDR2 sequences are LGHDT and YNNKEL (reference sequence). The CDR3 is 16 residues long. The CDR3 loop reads CASSQEGLAVHNEQFF. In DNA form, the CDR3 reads TGTGCCAGCAGCCAAGAGGGACTAGCGGTACACAATGAGCAGTTCTTC.

The CDR3 reads CASSSSGLAGGPANEQFF. For the CDR3, the DNA is TGTGCCAGCAGCTCCTCCGGACTAGCGGGAGGGCCGGCCAATGAGCAGTTCTTC. J is TRBJ2-1 and V is TRBV11-3; 15 bases align to TRBD2. Germline CDR1 reads SGHNT; CDR2 reads YENEEA. This CDR3 region has 18 residues. The trim removed 4 bases at V and 6 bases at J, leaving 10 bases unmatched.

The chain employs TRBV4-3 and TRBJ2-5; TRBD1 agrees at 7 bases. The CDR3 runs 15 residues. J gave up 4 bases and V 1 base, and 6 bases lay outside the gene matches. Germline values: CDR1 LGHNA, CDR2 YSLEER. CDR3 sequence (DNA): TGCGCCAGCAGCCAAGCAAGGGGGCTAGGAGAGACCCAGTACTTC. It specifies CASSQARGLGETQYF.

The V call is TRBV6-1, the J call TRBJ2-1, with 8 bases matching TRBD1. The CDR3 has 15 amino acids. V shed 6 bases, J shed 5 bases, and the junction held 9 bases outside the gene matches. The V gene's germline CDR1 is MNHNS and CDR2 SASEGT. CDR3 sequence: CASRPVGQAHNEQFF. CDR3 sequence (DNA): TGTGCCAGCAGGCCGGTGGGACAGGCCCACAATGAGCAGTTCTTC.

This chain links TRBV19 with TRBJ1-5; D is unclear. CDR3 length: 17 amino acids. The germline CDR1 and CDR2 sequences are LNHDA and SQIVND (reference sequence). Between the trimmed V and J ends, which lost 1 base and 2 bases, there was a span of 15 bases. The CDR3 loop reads CASSIVPREVGNQPQHF. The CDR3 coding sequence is TGTGCCAGTAGTATAGTGCCAAGGGAGGTGGGCAATCAGCCCCAGCATTTT.

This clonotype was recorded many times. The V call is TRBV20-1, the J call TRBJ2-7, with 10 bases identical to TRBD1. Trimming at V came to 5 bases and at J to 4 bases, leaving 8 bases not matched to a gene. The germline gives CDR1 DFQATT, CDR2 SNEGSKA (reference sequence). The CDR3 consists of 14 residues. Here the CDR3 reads CSASPGQGYYEQYF. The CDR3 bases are TGCAGTGCTTCCCCGGGACAGGGGTATTACGAGCAGTACTTC.

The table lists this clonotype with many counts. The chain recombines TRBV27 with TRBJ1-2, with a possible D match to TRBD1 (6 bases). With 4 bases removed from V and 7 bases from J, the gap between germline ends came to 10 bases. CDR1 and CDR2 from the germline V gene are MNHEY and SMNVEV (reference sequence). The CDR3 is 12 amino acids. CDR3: CASSSRGGGYTF. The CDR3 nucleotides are TGTGCCAGCAGTTCTAGGGGGGGTGGCTACACCTTC.

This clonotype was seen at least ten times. This CDR3 is CASSSAGRITDTQYF. The CDR3 region has the DNA TGTGCCAGCAGTTCGGCAGGGAGGATTACAGATACGCAGTATTTT. The V call is TRBV12-3 or TRBV12-4, the J call TRBJ2-3; possible D gene TRBD2, 6 bases. V lost 4 bases and J 3 bases, leaving 14 bases between the germline ends. The CDR3 has 15 amino acids.

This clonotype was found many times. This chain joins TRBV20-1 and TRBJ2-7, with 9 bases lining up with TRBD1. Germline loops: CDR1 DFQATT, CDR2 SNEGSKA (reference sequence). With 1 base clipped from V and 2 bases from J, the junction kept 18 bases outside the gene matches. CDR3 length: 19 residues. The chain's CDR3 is CSARGRAGQGGRGTYEQYF. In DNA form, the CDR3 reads TGCAGTGCTAGAGGAAGGGCGGGACAGGGAGGCCGGGGGACCTACGAGCAGTACTTC.

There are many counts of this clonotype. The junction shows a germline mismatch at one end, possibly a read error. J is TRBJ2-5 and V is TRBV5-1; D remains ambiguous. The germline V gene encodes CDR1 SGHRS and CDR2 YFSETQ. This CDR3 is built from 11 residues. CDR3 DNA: TGTGCCAGCAGTGTCCAAGAGACCCAGTACTTC. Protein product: CASSVQETQYF.

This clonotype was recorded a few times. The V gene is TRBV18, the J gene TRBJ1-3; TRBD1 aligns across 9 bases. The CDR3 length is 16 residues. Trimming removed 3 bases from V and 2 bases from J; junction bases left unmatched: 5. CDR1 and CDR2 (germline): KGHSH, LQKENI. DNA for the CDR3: TGTGCCAGCTCACCCAGACAGGGGGAAGCTGGAAACACCATATATTTT. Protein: CASSPRQGEAGNTIYF.

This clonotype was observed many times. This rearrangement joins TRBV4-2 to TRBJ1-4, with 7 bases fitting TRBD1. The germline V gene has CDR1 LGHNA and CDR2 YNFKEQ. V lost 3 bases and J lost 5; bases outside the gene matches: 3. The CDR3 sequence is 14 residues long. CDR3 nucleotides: TGTGCCAGCAGCCACGGGACAGAAAATGAAAAACTGTTTTTT. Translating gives CASSHGTENEKLFF.

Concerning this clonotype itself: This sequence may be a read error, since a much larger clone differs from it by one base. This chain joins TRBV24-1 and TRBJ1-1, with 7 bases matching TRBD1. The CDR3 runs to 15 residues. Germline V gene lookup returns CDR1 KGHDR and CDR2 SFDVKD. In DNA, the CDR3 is TGTACCACCAGTGGTGATGCGACAGGGAGAACTGAAGCTTTCTTT. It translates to CTTSGDATGRTEAFF.

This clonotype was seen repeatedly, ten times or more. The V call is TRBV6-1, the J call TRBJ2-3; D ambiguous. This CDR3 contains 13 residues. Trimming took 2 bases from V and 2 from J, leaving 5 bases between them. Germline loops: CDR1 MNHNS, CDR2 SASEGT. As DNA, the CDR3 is TGTGCCAGCAGTGAAAGGCCCACAGATACGCAGTATTTT. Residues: CASSERPTDTQYF.

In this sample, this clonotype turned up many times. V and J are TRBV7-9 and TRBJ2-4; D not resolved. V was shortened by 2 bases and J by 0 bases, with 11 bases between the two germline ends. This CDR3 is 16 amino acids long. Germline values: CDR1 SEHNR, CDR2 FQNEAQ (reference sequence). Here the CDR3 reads CASSLRPVLAKNIQYF. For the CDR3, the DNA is TGTGCCAGCAGCTTAAGACCCGTACTAGCCAAAAACATTCAGTACTTC.

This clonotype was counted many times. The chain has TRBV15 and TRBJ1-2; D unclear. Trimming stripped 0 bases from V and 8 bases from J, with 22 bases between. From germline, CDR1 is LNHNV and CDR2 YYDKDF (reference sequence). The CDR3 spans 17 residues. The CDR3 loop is CATSRDEGSSYMEGYTF. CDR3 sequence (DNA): TGTGCCACCAGCAGAGATGAAGGCAGCTCATATATGGAGGGCTACACCTTC.